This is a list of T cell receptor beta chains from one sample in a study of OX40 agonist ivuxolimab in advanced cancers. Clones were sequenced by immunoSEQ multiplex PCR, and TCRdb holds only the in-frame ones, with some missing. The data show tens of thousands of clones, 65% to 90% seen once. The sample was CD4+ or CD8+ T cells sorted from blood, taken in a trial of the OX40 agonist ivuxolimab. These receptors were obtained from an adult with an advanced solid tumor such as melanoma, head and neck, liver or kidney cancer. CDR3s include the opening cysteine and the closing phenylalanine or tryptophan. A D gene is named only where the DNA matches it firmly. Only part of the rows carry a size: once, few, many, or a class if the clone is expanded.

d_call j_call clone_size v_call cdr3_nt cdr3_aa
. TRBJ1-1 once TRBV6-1 TGTGCCAGCAGTCTAGAGGGGACGGTGAACACTGAAGCTTTCTTT CASSLEGTVNTEAFF
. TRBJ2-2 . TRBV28 TGTGCCAGCAGTCTGTCGGCTAGCACGAACACCGGGGAGCTGTTTTTT CASSLSASTNTGELFF
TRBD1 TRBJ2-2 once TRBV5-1 TGCGCCAGCAGCTTGGGACAGGGGAAGACCGGGGAGCTGTTTTTT CASSLGQGKTGELFF
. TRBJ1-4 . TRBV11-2 TGTGCCAGCAGCTCCGACGGGCGAACTAATGAAAAACTGTTTTTT CASSSDGRTNEKLFF
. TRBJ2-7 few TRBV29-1 TGCAGCGTGTCCGGGGGGCGAGCCTACGAGCAGTACTTC CSVSGGRAYEQYF
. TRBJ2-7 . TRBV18 TGTGCCAGCTCACCACTGGACGGCGAGCAGTACTTC CASSPLDGEQYF
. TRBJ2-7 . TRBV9 TGTGCCAGCAGCGTAGAAGAGCGGCACCCTAGGGAGCAGTACTTC CASSVEERHPREQYF
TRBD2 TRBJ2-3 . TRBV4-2 TGTGCCAGCAGCCAACCCGGGACTAGCGGGTCGGGAGATACGCAGTATTTT CASSQPGTSGSGDTQYF
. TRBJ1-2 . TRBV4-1 TGCGCCAGCAGCCAAGACCACGAAAAGGGGTATGGCTACACCTTC CASSQDHEKGYGYTF
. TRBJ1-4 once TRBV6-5 TGTGCCAGCAGTTCTGGCTGGGGAAATAATGAAAAACTGTTTTTT CASSSGWGNNEKLFF
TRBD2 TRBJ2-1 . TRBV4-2 TGTGCCAGCAGCCCTAGTAGCGGGAGAGATTACAATGAGCAGTTCTTC CASSPSSGRDYNEQFF
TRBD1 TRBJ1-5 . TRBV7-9 TGTGCCAGCAGCCCAGGGGGCGCGAACAATCAGCCCCAGCATTTT CASSPGGANNQPQHF
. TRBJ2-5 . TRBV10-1 TGCGCCAGCAGCGATCCCCACCAAGAGACCCAGTACTTC CASSDPHQETQYF
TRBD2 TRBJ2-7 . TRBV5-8 TGTGCCAGCAGCTTGAGCCTAGCGGGATTCTCCTACGAGCAGTACTTC CASSLSLAGFSYEQYF
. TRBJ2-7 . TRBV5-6 TGTGCCAGCAGCTTTATGCTGAGGGGACGGGAGCAGTACTTC CASSFMLRGREQYF
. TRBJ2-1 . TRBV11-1 TGTGCCAGCAGCTTAAAGGAACTGGGCCCCGGAAATGAGCAGTTCTTC CASSLKELGPGNEQFF
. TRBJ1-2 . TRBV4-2 TGTGCCAGCAGCCAAGATTCTCGGGGGGACTATGGCTACACCTTC CASSQDSRGDYGYTF
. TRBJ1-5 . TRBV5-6 TGTGCCAGCAGCTCCTACGGTCCAGGGGATCAGCCCCAGCATTTT CASSSYGPGDQPQHF
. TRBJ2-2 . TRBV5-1 TGCGCCAGCAGCTTGTTAAACGGGAACACCGGGGAGCTGTTTTTT CASSLLNGNTGELFF
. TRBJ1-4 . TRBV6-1 TGTGCCAGCAGTGAAATCTCAGCAGGGTTTAAACTGTTTTTT CASSEISAGFKLFF
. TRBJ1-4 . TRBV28 TGTGCCGGCAGTTTGTGGGGCAGGATTAATGAAAAACTGTTTTTT CAGSLWGRINEKLFF
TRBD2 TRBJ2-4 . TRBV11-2 TGTGCCAGCAGCTTAGACGGGGGGTTGAACATTCAGTACTTC CASSLDGGLNIQYF
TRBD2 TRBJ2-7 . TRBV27 TGTGCCAGCAGTCATGGGACTAGCGAAACCTACGAGCAGTACTTC CASSHGTSETYEQYF
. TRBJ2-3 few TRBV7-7 TGTGCTAGCAGCAGGGGCCACACAGATACGCAGTATTTT CASSRGHTDTQYF
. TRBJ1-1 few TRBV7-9 TGTGCCAGCAGCTTAGCCGCAGGAAACACTGAAGCTTTCTTT CASSLAAGNTEAFF
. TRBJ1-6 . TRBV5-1 TGCGCCAGCAGCCCTGGGGGGGGTCGAAGCCTCCACTTT CASSPGGGRSLHF
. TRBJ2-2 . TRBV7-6 TGTGCCAGCAGCTTGGAATCGACATCGAACACCGGGGAGCTGTTTTTT CASSLESTSNTGELFF
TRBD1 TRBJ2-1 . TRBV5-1 TGCGCCAGCAGCTCGGACAGGGCAGGGGGAGAGCAGTTCTTC CASSSDRAGGEQFF
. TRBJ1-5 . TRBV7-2 TGTGCCAGCAGCTTAGGGTCTTCCTATTATCAGCCCCAGCATTTT CASSLGSSYYQPQHF
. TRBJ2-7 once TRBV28 TGTGCCAGCAGTTTACAGGGGGGTTCCTACGAGCAGTACTTC CASSLQGGSYEQYF
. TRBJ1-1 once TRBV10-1 TGCGCCAGCAGCTGGACAACGAACACTGAAGCTTTCTTT CASSWTTNTEAFF
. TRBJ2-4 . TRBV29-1 TGCAGCGTTGAGGGACTAGCCAAAAACATTCAGTACTTC CSVEGLAKNIQYF
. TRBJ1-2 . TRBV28 TGTGCCAGCAGTTTAAGGAACCCGGTTGCGGAGGGCTACACCTTC CASSLRNPVAEGYTF
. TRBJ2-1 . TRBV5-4 TGTGCCAGCAGCTTCAGGACTCTACCTAATACCTACAATGAGCAGTTCTTC CASSFRTLPNTYNEQFF
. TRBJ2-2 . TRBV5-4 TGTGCCAGCAAATGGTGGGGGACGAACACCGGGGAGCTGTTTTTT CASKWWGTNTGELFF
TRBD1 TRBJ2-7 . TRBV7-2 TGTGCCAGCAGCTACGCCGGGACAGGGCCCTACGAGCAGTACTTC CASSYAGTGPYEQYF
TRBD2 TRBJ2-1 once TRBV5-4 TGTGCCAGCAGCTCTCCGGGACTAGCGGGGGGAAGCTCCTACAATGAGCAGTTCTTC CASSSPGLAGGSSYNEQFF
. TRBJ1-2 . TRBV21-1 TGTGCCAGCACCCAACAGGGAACGGCGTCTTTTAACTATGGCTACACCTTC CASTQQGTASFNYGYTF
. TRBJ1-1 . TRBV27 TGTGCCAGCAGTTTGTCGTATGGTGGTGAAGCTTTCTTT CASSLSYGGEAFF
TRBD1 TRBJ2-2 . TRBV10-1 TGCGCCAGCTCAAACACAGGGGGTAACACCGGGGAGCTGTTTTTT CASSNTGGNTGELFF
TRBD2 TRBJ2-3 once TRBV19 TGTGCCAGTAGGCTTAGCGGGGGGGACTTTGATACGCAGTATTTT CASRLSGGDFDTQYF
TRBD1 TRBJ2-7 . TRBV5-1 TGCGCCAGCAGCTCGGTTACGGGACAGCCGTACGAGCAGTACTTC CASSSVTGQPYEQYF
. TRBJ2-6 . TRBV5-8 TGTGCCAGCAGGAGGATGGGAAGGGCCAACGTCCTGACTTTC CASRRMGRANVLTF
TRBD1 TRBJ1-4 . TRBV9 TGTGCCAGCAGCGTAGCAGGGGGCATTAATGAAAAACTGTTTTTT CASSVAGGINEKLFF
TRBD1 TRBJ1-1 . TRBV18 TGTGCCAGCTCACCTCGACAGGGGAACACTGAAGCTTTCTTT CASSPRQGNTEAFF
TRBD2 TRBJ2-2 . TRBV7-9 TGTGCCAGCAGCTTAACTAGCGGGGTTGTCACCGGGGAGCTGTTTTTT CASSLTSGVVTGELFF
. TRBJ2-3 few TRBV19 TGTGCCAGTACTGACCCGAGGGGGGCTAGTCCCACAGATACGCAGTATTTT CASTDPRGASPTDTQYF
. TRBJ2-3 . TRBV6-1 TGTGCCAGCAAACAGGGTATGATTAGCACAGATACGCAGTATTTT CASKQGMISTDTQYF
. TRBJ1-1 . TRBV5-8 TGTGCCAGCAGGGGAGGGGGGGTTGAAGCTTTCTTT CASRGGGVEAFF
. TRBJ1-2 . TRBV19 TGTGCCAGTAGTATAGGAGCAGGGCCCTGGATCTATGGCTACACCTTC CASSIGAGPWIYGYTF